This T cell receptor (beta chain) was observed in a study of T cells and Merkel cell carcinoma outcomes. Sequenced by immunoSEQ multiplex PCR; TCRdb stores in-frame clones only, minus some. The sample consists of roughly 14,000 clones, about 90% of them appearing once. This receptor was identified in a human donor with Merkel cell carcinoma. Sequencing used tumor tissue from Merkel cell carcinoma.

In nucleotides, the CDR3 is TGTGCCAGCAGCGTAGATTCATCGAACACCGGGGAGCTGTTTTTT. Protein sequence: CASSVDSSNTGELFF. The chain has TRBV9 and TRBJ2-2, with D hard to call. Trimming removed 0 bases at V and 0 bases at J, with 6 bases between. The CDR3 is made up of 15 amino acids. The V gene's germline CDR1 is SGDLS and CDR2 YYNGEE.